The rows below give T cell receptor beta chains drawn from one sample of a study of cytomegalovirus exposure and HLA in healthy donors. Assay used: immunoSEQ multiplex PCR; TCRdb lists only in-frame clones, some missing. The sample consists of 150,000 or so clones, about 75% of them appearing once. Sequencing was done on a sample of PBMCs. Source of these receptors: a man aged 35 to 55 in good health and CMV-seronegative. Both conserved end residues are part of each CDR3. The D gene is left open where the match is weak. Some rows mark clone size as missing; the rest say once, few, many or name a class of expanded clone.

CDR3: CASSLARENTIYF
DNA: TGCGCCAGCAGCTTGGCACGTGAGAACACCATATATTTT
size: -
D: -
J: TRBJ1-3
V: TRBV5-1

CDR3: CASGLVGRGTEAFF
DNA: TGTGCTAGTGGTCTGGTGGGAAGGGGGACTGAAGCTTTCTTT
size: -
D: -
J: TRBJ1-1
V: TRBV12-5

CDR3: CASSFAGQGLDTIYF
DNA: TGCGCCAGCAGCTTTGCGGGACAGGGGTTGGACACCATATATTTT
size: -
D: TRBD1
J: TRBJ1-3
V: TRBV5-1

CDR3: CASSTQAGTLNNEQFF
DNA: TGTGCCAGCAGCACACAAGCCGGGACACTAAACAATGAGCAGTTCTTC
size: -
D: -
J: TRBJ2-1
V: TRBV7-6

CDR3: CASSIAAGGQSDTQYF
DNA: TGTGCCAGTAGTATCGCGGCGGGGGGGCAATCAGATACGCAGTATTTT
size: -
D: TRBD2
J: TRBJ2-3
V: TRBV19

CDR3: CASSLQGGETQYF
DNA: TGTGCCAGCAGTTTACAGGGGGGAGAGACCCAGTACTTC
size: -
D: TRBD1
J: TRBJ2-5
V: TRBV6-1

CDR3: CASSLLTAYGYTF
DNA: TGTGCCAGCAGCTTATTGACAGCCTATGGCTACACCTTC
size: -
D: -
J: TRBJ1-2
V: TRBV7-2

CDR3: CASSLMSTRSYNEQFF
DNA: TGTGCCAGCAGCTTGATGTCTACTCGCTCCTACAATGAGCAGTTCTTC
size: -
D: -
J: TRBJ2-1
V: TRBV5-4

CDR3: CASSEKGGTFGYTF
DNA: TGTGCCAGCAGTGAAAAAGGAGGGACTTTTGGCTACACCTTC
size: -
D: -
J: TRBJ1-2
V: TRBV25-1

CDR3: CASSVAGGGGEQFF
DNA: TGTGCCAGCAGCGTAGCGGGGGGGGGTGGTGAGCAGTTCTTC
size: -
D: TRBD2
J: TRBJ2-1
V: TRBV9

CDR3: CASSGLTGNNSPLHF
DNA: TGTGCCAGCAGTGGCCTGACAGGGAACAATTCACCCCTCCACTTT
size: -
D: TRBD1
J: TRBJ1-6
V: TRBV25-1

CDR3: CASSLEMASPLHF
DNA: TGTGCCAGCAGCTTAGAGATGGCTTCACCCCTCCACTTT
size: -
D: -
J: TRBJ1-6
V: TRBV11-2

CDR3: CSGGSGMGSFF
DNA: TGCAGCGGAGGGTCGGGGATGGGGTCTTTCTTT
size: -
D: -
J: TRBJ1-1
V: TRBV29-1

CDR3: CASSRRGGWEQYF
DNA: TGTGCCAGCAGTCGACGGGGGGGGTGGGAGCAGTACTTC
size: -
D: TRBD2
J: TRBJ2-7
V: TRBV27

CDR3: CATSNPGQGTYEQYF
DNA: TGTGCCACCAGCAATCCGGGACAGGGGACCTACGAGCAGTACTTC
size: -
D: TRBD1
J: TRBJ2-7
V: TRBV15

CDR3: CASSFTGNYGYTF
DNA: TGTGCCAGCAGCTTCACAGGGAACTATGGCTACACCTTC
size: few
D: -
J: TRBJ1-2
V: TRBV7-2